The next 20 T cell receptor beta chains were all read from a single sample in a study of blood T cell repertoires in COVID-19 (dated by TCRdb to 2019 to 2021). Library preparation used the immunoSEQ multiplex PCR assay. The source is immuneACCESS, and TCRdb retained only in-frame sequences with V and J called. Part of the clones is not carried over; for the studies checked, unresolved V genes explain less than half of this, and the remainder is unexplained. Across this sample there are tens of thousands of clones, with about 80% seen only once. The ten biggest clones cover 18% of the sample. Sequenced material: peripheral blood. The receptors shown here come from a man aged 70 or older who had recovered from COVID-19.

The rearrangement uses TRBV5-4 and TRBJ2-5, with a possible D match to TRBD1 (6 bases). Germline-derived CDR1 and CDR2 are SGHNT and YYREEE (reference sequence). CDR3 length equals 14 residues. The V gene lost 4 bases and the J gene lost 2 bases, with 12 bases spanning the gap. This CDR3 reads CASSVKTGQETQYF. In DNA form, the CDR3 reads TGTGCCAGCAGCGTTAAGACAGGACAAGAGACCCAGTACTTC.

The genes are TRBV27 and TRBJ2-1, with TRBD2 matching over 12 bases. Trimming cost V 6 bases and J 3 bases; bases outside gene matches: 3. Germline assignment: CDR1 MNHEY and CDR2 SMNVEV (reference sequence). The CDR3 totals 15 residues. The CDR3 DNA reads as TGTGCCAGCAGGCTACTAGCGGGGGGCTACAATGAGCAGTTCTTC. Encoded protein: CASRLLAGGYNEQFF.

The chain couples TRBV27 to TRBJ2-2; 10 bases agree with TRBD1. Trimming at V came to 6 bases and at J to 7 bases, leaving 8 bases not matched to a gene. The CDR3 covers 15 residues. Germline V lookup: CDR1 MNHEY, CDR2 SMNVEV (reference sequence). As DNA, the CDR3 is TGTGCCAGCAGCCTAGGACAGGGGGAGGTCGGGGAGCTGTTTTTT. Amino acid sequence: CASSLGQGEVGELFF.

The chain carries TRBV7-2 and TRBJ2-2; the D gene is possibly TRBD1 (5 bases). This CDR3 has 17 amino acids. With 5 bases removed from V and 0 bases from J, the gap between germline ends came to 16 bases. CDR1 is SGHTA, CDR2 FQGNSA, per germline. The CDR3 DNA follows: TGTGCCAGCAGCCCAGGACCGCACAGGACGAACACCGGGGAGCTGTTTTTT. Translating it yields CASSPGPHRTNTGELFF.

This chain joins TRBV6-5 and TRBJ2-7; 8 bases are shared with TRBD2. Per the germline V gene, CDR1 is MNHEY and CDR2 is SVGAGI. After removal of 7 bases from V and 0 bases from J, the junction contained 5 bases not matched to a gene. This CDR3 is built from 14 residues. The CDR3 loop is CASKAGAYSYEQYF. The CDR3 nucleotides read TGTGCCAGCAAAGCGGGAGCTTACTCCTACGAGCAGTACTTC.

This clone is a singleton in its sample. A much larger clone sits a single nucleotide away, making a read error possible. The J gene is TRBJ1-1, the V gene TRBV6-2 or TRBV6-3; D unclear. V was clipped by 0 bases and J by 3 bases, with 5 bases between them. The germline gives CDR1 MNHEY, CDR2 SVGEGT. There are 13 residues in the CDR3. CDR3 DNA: TGTGCCAGCAGTTACTCCAAGCACACTGAAGCTTTCTTT. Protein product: CASSYSKHTEAFF.

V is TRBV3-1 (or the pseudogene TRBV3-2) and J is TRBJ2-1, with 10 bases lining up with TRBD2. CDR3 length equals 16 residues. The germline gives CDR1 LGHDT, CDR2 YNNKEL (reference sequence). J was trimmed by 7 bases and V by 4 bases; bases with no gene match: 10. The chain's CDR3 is CASSLWVAGGGNEQFF. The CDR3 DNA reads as TGTGCCAGCAGCCTCTGGGTAGCGGGGGGCGGGAATGAGCAGTTCTTC.

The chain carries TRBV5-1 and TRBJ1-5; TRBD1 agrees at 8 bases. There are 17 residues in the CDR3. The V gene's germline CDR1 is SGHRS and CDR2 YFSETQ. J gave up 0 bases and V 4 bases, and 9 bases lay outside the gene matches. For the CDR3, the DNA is TGCGCCAGCAGCAAAGGGACAGGTTCATATAGCAATCAGCCCCAGCATTTT. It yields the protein CASSKGTGSYSNQPQHF.

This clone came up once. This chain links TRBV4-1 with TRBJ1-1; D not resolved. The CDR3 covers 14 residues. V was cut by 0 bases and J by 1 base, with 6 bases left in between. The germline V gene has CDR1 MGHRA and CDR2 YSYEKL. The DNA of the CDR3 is TGCGCCAGCAGCCAAGAGGGCAGGAACACTGAAGCTTTCTTT. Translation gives CASSQEGRNTEAFF.

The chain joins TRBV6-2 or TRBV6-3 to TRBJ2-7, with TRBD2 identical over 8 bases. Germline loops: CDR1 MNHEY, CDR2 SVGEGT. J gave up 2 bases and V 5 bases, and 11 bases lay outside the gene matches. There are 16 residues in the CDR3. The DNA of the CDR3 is TGTGCCAGCAGTACAAGGGGACTAGGGCCCCCCTACGAGCAGTACTTC. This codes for CASSTRGLGPPYEQYF.

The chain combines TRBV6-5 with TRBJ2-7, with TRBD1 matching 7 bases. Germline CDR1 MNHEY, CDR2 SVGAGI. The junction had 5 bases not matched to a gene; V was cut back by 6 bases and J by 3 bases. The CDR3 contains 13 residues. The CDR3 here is CASSRTGYYEQYF. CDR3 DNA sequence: TGTGCCAGCAGCCGGACAGGTTACTACGAGCAGTACTTC.

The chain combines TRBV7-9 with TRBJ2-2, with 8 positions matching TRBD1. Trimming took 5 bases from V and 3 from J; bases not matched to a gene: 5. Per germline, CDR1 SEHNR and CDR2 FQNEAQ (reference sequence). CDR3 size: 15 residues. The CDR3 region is CASSTGQGYTGELFF. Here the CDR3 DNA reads TGTGCCAGCAGCACCGGACAGGGATACACCGGGGAGCTGTTTTTT.

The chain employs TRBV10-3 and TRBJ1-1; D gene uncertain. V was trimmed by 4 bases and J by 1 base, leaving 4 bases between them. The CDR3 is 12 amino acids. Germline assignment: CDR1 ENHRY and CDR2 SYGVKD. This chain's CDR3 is CAISVQNTEAFF. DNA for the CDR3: TGTGCCATCAGTGTACAGAACACTGAAGCTTTCTTT.

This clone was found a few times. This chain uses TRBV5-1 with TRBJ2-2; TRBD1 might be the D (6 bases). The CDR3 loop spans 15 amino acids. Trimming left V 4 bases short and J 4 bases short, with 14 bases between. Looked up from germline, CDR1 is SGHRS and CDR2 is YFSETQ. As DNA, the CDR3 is TGCGCCAGCAGCCGAGGGGGTGGGAGCACCGGGGAGCTGTTTTTT. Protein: CASSRGGGSTGELFF.

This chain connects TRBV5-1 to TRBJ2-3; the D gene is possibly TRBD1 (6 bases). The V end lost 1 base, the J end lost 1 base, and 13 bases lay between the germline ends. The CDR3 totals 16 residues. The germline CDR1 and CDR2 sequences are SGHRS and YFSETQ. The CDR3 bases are TGCGCCAGCAGCTTGTGGCGGGCAGGGGGCACAGATACGCAGTATTTT. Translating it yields CASSLWRAGGTDTQYF.

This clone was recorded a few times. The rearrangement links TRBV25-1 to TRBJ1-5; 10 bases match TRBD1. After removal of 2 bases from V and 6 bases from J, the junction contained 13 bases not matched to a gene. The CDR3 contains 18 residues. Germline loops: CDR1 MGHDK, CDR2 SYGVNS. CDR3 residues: CASSESSIGQGVSQPQHF. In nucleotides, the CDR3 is TGTGCCAGCAGTGAAAGTAGCATCGGACAGGGGGTTTCTCAGCCCCAGCATTTT. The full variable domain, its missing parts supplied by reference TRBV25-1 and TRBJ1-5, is EADIYQTPRYLVIGTGKKITLECSQTMGHDKMYWYQQDPGMELHLIHYSYGVNSTEKGDLSSESTVSRIRTEHFPLTLESARPSHTSQYLCASSESSIGQGVSQPQHFGDGTRLSIL.

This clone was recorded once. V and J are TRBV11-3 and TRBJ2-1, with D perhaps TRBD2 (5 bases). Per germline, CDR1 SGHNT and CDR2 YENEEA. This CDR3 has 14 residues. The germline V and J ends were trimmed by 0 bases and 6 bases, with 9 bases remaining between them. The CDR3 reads CASSLDGLANEQFF. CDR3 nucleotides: TGTGCCAGCAGCTTAGATGGTCTAGCCAATGAGCAGTTCTTC.

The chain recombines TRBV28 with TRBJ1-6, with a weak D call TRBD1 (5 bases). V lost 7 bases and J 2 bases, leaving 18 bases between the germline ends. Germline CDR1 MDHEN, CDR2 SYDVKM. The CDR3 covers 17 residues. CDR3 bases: TGTGCCAGCATGGCCCTTCGAGGAGGGGCCTATAATTCACCCCTCCACTTT. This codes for CASMALRGGAYNSPLHF.

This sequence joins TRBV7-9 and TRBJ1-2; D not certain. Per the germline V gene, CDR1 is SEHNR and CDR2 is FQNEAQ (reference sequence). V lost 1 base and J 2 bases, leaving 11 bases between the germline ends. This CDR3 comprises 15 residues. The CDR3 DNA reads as TGTGCCAGCAGCTTAGAGTACGAGACAAACTATGGCTACACCTTC. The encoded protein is CASSLEYETNYGYTF. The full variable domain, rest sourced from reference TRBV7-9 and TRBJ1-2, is DTGVSQNPRHKITKRGQNVTFRCDPISEHNRLYWYRQTLGQGPEFLTYFQNEAQLEKSRLLSDRFSAERPKGSFSTLEIQRTEQGDSAMYLCASSLEYETNYGYTFGSGTRLTVV.

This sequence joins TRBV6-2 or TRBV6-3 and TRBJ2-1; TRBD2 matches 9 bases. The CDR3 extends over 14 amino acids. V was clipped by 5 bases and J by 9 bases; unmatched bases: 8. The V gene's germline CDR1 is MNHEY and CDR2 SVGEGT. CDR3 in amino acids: CASSRGLAKVEQFF. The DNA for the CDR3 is TGTGCCAGCAGTCGCGGACTAGCGAAGGTTGAGCAGTTCTTC.